This T cell receptor beta chain came from a study of blood T cell repertoires in COVID-19. Some clones are missing from TCRdb's copy, which holds only in-frame ones; the method was immunoSEQ multiplex PCR. The table records hundreds of thousands of clones, around 82% of them present only once. The CDR3 contains 11 residues. From germline, CDR1 is KGHSY and CDR2 FQNENV. Deletions cut 2 bases from V and 10 bases from J, with 6 bases between. This sequence joins TRBV16 and TRBJ2-1, with D possibly being TRBD2 (6 bases). Sequencing used peripheral blood. This TCR was sampled from a woman aged 45-65 years with acute or convalescent COVID-19. The CDR3 protein is CASSQGGEQFF. The CDR3 nucleotides read TGTGCCAGCAGCCAAGGAGGGGAGCAGTTCTTC.